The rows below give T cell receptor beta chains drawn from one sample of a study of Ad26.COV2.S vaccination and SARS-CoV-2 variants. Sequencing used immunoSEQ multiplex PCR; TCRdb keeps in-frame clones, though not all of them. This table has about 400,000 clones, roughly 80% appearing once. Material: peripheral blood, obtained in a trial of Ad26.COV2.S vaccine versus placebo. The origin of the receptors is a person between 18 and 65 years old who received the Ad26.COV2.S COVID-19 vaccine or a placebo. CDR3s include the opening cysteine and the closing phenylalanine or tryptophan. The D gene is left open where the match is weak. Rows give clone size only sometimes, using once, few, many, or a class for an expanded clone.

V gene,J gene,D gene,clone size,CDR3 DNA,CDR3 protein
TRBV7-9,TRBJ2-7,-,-,TGTGCCAGCAGCTCGAGACAGTCCTACGAGCAGTACTTC,CASSSRQSYEQYF
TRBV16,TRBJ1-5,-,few,TGTGCCAGCAGCCAATCGGCCCAGGTTCAGCCCCAGCATTTT,CASSQSAQVQPQHF
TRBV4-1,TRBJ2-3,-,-,TGCGCCAGCAGCCAAGGGCCCCTGAGAAAAGTGAATGACACAGATACGCAGTATTTT,CASSQGPLRKVNDTDTQYF
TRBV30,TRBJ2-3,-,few,TGTGCCTGGAGTAACCTCCTGGGGGGCGATACGCAGTATTTT,CAWSNLLGGDTQYF
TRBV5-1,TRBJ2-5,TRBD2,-,TGCGCCAGCAGCTTTAGCGGGGTCCAAGAGACCCAGTACTTC,CASSFSGVQETQYF
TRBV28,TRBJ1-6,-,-,TGTGCCAGCAGCCTGACAGGTTCTAATTCACCCCTCCACTTT,CASSLTGSNSPLHF
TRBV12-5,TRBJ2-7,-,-,TGTGCTAGTGGTCCGTCGACAGACACCGGTGAGCAGTACTTC,CASGPSTDTGEQYF
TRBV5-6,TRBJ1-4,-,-,TGTGCCAGCAGCTTGTACAGCATCACTAATGAAAAACTGTTTTTT,CASSLYSITNEKLFF
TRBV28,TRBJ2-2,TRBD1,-,TGTGCCAGCAGTTTATGGACAGGGGGCGCGGTCGGGGAGCTGTTTTTT,CASSLWTGGAVGELFF
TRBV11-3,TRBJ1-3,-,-,TGTGCAGCCCCGGGGCCAGCGACGTTAAGCTCTGGAAACACCATATATTTT,CAAPGPATLSSGNTIYF
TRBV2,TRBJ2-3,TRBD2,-,TGTGCCAGCAGCGAATCACTAAGCGGGGGCTTCACAGATACGCAGTATTTT,CASSESLSGGFTDTQYF
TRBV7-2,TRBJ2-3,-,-,TGTGCCAGCAGCTTTGCCGTCACAGATACGCAGTATTTT,CASSFAVTDTQYF
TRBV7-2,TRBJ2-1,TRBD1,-,TGTGCCAGCAGACAACAGGGGAATGAGCAGTTCTTC,CASRQQGNEQFF